The 11 T cell receptor beta chains below all came from one sample that was sequenced in a study of glioma-infiltrating T cells after dendritic cell vaccination. Noted time point: after dendritic cell vaccination, including at tumor progression/relapse. Some clones are missing from TCRdb's copy, which holds only in-frame ones; the method was immunoSEQ multiplex PCR. The sample records about 76,000 clones, around 86% being singletons. The material was blood, obtained after dendritic cell vaccination. The receptors here all came from a human donor with glioblastoma.

The V and J genes are TRBV5-1 and TRBJ2-6; D is possibly TRBD1 (6 bases). V lost 2 bases and J 2 bases, leaving 11 bases between the germline ends. Germline values: CDR1 SGHRS, CDR2 YFSETQ. This CDR3 comprises 16 residues. The CDR3 region is CASSLQGTTGANVLTF. The CDR3 nucleotides read TGCGCCAGCAGCTTACAGGGAACGACTGGGGCCAACGTCCTGACTTTC.

V gene TRBV6-1 combines with J gene TRBJ2-5, with a possible D match to TRBD1 (6 bases). The germline V and J ends were trimmed by 4 bases and 1 base, with 10 bases remaining between them. Germline CDR1 and CDR2: MNHNS and SASEGT. The CDR3 spans 14 residues. CDR3 in DNA: TGTGCCAGCAGTGTCACAGGGTCCCAAGAGACCCAGTACTTC. This translates into CASSVTGSQETQYF.

This rearrangement joins TRBV7-3 to TRBJ2-7, with 7 bases aligning to TRBD2. The CDR3 runs 17 residues. Germline V gives CDR1 SGHTA, CDR2 FQGTGA. With V trimmed by 1 base and J by 4 bases, 13 bases remained unmatched. The DNA for the CDR3 is TGTGCCAGCAGCTTAAAAAAGGTGGGAAGCGGGATGTACGAGCAGTACTTC. This codes for CASSLKKVGSGMYEQYF. The whole variable domain, remainder taken from reference TRBV7-3 and TRBJ2-7, is GAGVSQTPSNKVTEKGKYVELRCDPISGHTALYWYRQSLGQGPEFLIYFQGTGAADDSGLPNDRFFAVRPEGSVSTLKIQRTERGDSAVYLCASSLKKVGSGMYEQYFGPGTRLTVT.

This sequence joins TRBV28 and TRBJ2-1; 12 bases line up with TRBD2. The CDR3 is 14 residues long. J lost 4 bases, V lost 6 bases, and 1 base had no gene match. Germline V lookup: CDR1 MDHEN, CDR2 SYDVKM. CDR3: CASSLAGGYNEQFF. The CDR3 nucleotides are TGTGCCAGCAGCCTAGCGGGGGGGTACAATGAGCAGTTCTTC.

The chain carries TRBV14 and TRBJ2-7, with TRBD2 identical over 12 bases. Germline trimming cut 5 bases from V and 9 bases from J; bases unmatched to any gene: 5. CDR1 is SGHDN, CDR2 FVKESK, per germline. The CDR3 is 13 amino acids. The chain's CDR3 is CASSELAGGWQYF. DNA for the CDR3: TGTGCCAGCAGCGAACTAGCGGGAGGATGGCAGTACTTC.

This clone was counted only a few times. The chain joins TRBV10-3 to TRBJ2-1; tentative D call: TRBD2 (7 bases). Germline assignment: CDR1 ENHRY and CDR2 SYGVKD. The ends were cut back, 7 bases at V and 4 bases at J, with 14 bases in the middle. The CDR3 contains 14 residues. The chain's CDR3 is CAITGGGPYNEQFF. CDR3 in DNA: TGTGCCATCACGGGCGGGGGCCCTTACAATGAGCAGTTCTTC.

CDR3 nucleotides: TGTGCCAGCAGTTACGGGGGGAGCAATCAGCCCCAGCATTTT. Translated, it gives CASSYGGSNQPQHF. This rearrangement joins TRBV6-5 to TRBJ1-5, with D possibly being TRBD1 (5 bases). The CDR3 loop spans 14 amino acids. The germline gives CDR1 MNHEY, CDR2 SVGAGI. V lost 2 bases and J 1 base, leaving 6 bases between the germline ends.

The chain carries TRBV19 and TRBJ1-5; 9 bases are shared with TRBD1. CDR1 is LNHDA, CDR2 SQIVND, per germline (reference sequence). Trimming cost V 5 bases and J 3 bases; bases outside gene matches: 8. The CDR3 spans 16 residues. The CDR3 DNA reads as TGTGCCAGTAGTCCGAGCCGGGACAGGGCCAATCAGCCCCAGCATTTT. It yields the protein CASSPSRDRANQPQHF.

This chain connects TRBV19 to TRBJ1-5; D gene ambiguous. The CDR3 spans 15 residues. The germline gives CDR1 LNHDA, CDR2 SQIVND (reference sequence). V was shortened by 6 bases and J by 0 bases, with 12 bases between the two germline ends. This CDR3 is CASSLADYSNQPQHF. In DNA form, the CDR3 reads TGTGCCAGTAGCCTGGCGGATTATAGCAATCAGCCCCAGCATTTT.

This clone was picked up a small number of times. The rearrangement uses TRBV6-1 and TRBJ2-5, with D unresolved. Germline V gene lookup returns CDR1 MNHNS and CDR2 SASEGT. Between the trimmed V and J ends, which lost 4 bases and 3 bases, there was a span of 3 bases. The CDR3 is 11 residues long. In DNA form, the CDR3 reads TGTGCCAGCAGTGCCAAAGAGACCCAGTACTTC. Its protein product is CASSAKETQYF.

The rearrangement uses TRBV6-1 and TRBJ2-1, with D possibly TRBD2 on 6 matching bases. Trimming stripped 7 bases from V and 10 bases from J, with 17 bases between. CDR1 is MNHNS and CDR2 is SASEGT in the germline V gene. CDR3 length: 13 amino acids. Written as DNA, the CDR3 is TGTGCCAGCACCATCGGCGGGGTTTTGGAGCAGTTCTTC. Its protein is CASTIGGVLEQFF.